This T cell receptor (beta chain) emerged from a study of blood T cell repertoires in COVID-19. Study overall: The analysed material was cDNA or gDNA that came from T cells, B-cell-depleted T cells, or PBMCs.

In the authors' methods: Researchers report that nucleated cell counts were estimated from reference gene primer amplification. Here immunoSEQ multiplex PCR was the method, and the copy in TCRdb shows in-frame clones only, minus some. Clone size and V and J calls were adopted from that table, with D and trimming inferred from the DNA. The data show 84,000 or so clones, about 81% seen once. V shed 5 bases and J 3 bases; nucleotides not matched to a gene: 8. This CDR3 region has 15 residues. Germline CDR1 reads MDHEN; CDR2 reads SYDVKM. There are a few counts of this clone. The sequencing input was peripheral blood. This sequence joins TRBV28 and TRBJ1-2, with 8 bases that match TRBD1. This clonotype was sampled from a human donor in a cohort sampled during active COVID-19. The CDR3, as DNA: TGTGCCAGCAGTACTCCCCACAGGGGGGACTATGGCTACACCTTC. Translation gives CASSTPHRGDYGYTF.